A selection of T cell receptor beta chains follows, all from one sample in a study of cytomegalovirus exposure and HLA in healthy donors. Using immunoSEQ multiplex PCR, the repertoire was profiled, and TCRdb retains in-frame clones only, with some absent. The data contain 150,000 to 200,000 clones, about 87% of them seen just once; the ten biggest clones take up roughly 1.4%. Material: PBMCs. Every receptor here comes from a woman aged 25 to 39 in good health and CMV-seronegative. Both conserved end residues are part of each CDR3. A D gene is named only where the DNA matches it firmly. Clone size appears in some rows only: once, few, many, or a class for an expanded clone.

d_gene	abundance	v_gene	j_gene	CDR3nt	CDR3aa
.	.	TRBV10-3	TRBJ2-1	TGTGCCATCAGTGAGTCGGCGGCGGGGCCACGGGATGAGCAGTTCTTC	CAISESAAGPRDEQFF
.	.	TRBV5-1	TRBJ2-7	TGCGCCAGCAGCTTGGGCGGGGGCCGATACGAGCAGTACTTC	CASSLGGGRYEQYF
.	.	TRBV9	TRBJ1-4	TGTGCCAGCAGCCCGATTCGGGGGGCTTCTAATGAAAAACTGTTTTTT	CASSPIRGASNEKLFF
TRBD1	once	TRBV11-3	TRBJ2-1	TGTGCCAGCAGCTCGGGTTCTTCGACAGGGATTCCAAATGAGCAGTTCTTC	CASSSGSSTGIPNEQFF
TRBD1	.	TRBV18	TRBJ2-1	TGTGCCAGCTCTCGGGACAGGGTGGCCTCCTACAATGAGCAGTTCTTC	CASSRDRVASYNEQFF
TRBD2	.	TRBV11-2	TRBJ2-2	TGTGCCAGCAGCTTAGTAACTAGCGGGGGTGCCGGGGAGCTGTTTTTT	CASSLVTSGGAGELFF
.	.	TRBV4-3	TRBJ2-1	TGCGCCAGCAGCCATCCTGGAGGCTTCCCCACTGAGCAGTTCTTC	CASSHPGGFPTEQFF
.	.	TRBV19	TRBJ1-2	TGTGCCAGTAGTCCCACAACAAACACCTATGGCTACACCTTC	CASSPTTNTYGYTF
.	once	TRBV2	TRBJ2-1	TGTGCCAGCAGGCCGGGACACTACAATGAGCAGTTCTTC	CASRPGHYNEQFF
.	few	TRBV11-2	TRBJ2-3	TGTGCCAGCAGCTTAGAGACTAGCACAGATACGCAGTATTTT	CASSLETSTDTQYF
TRBD1	.	TRBV5-1	TRBJ1-4	TGCGCCAGCAGCTCGGGACAGCCAACTAATGAAAAACTGTTTTTT	CASSSGQPTNEKLFF
TRBD2	.	TRBV11-3	TRBJ2-1	TGTGCCAGCAGCTTAGAGGCGGGGGGGCTCTCCCATGAGCAGTTCTTC	CASSLEAGGLSHEQFF
.	.	TRBV30	TRBJ2-5	TGTGCCTGGGGAGGGGATCAAGAGACCCAGTACTTC	CAWGGDQETQYF
.	.	TRBV27	TRBJ2-6	TGTGCCAGCAGGGGGCTGGGTGCCCTCTCTGGGGCCAACGTCCTGACTTTC	CASRGLGALSGANVLTF
.	.	TRBV4-1	TRBJ2-3	TGCGCCAGCAGCGGGCAGGTAGATACGCAGTATTTT	CASSGQVDTQYF
TRBD1	.	TRBV9	TRBJ1-5	TGTGCCAGCAGCGCAAGCCCGGGACAGAATACCTATAGCAATCAGCCCCAGCATTTT	CASSASPGQNTYSNQPQHF
.	.	TRBV7-6	TRBJ2-1	TGTGCCAGCAGCTTACGGTGGGCGGGGGCAACTCTTTCCTACAATGAGCAGTTCTTC	CASSLRWAGATLSYNEQFF
TRBD1	.	TRBV2	TRBJ2-7	TGTGCCAGCAGCGACGACGCGACAGGGGGGAGTATCGGCTACGAGCAGTACTTC	CASSDDATGGSIGYEQYF
TRBD1	.	TRBV13	TRBJ1-2	TGTGCCAGCAGCGCCTCGACAGGGATCCAGGCGATTGGGGGCTACACCTTC	CASSASTGIQAIGGYTF
TRBD1	.	TRBV5-1	TRBJ2-5	TGCGCCAGCAGCCCAGACAGGGGCGCTGGGGAGACCCAGTACTTC	CASSPDRGAGETQYF
.	few	TRBV3-1/TRBV3-2	TRBJ1-6	TGTAGAGGTTCACCCCTCCACTTT	CRGSPLHF
TRBD1	.	TRBV5-6	TRBJ2-7	TGTGCCAGCAGCTTGTTAGACAGGGACTACGAGCAGTACTTC	CASSLLDRDYEQYF
.	.	TRBV4-2	TRBJ2-7	TGTGCCAGCAGCCAATCTGCGGGATTGGACCGGAGCTCCTACGAGCAGTACTTC	CASSQSAGLDRSSYEQYF
.	.	TRBV10-2	TRBJ2-5	TGCGCCAGCAGTGAGTCCCCCTACCGACTACCCAAAGAGACCCAGTACTTC	CASSESPYRLPKETQYF
.	.	TRBV2	TRBJ2-2	TGTGCCAGCAGTGCCGGCAGGGGGGACGGGGAGCTGTTTTTT	CASSAGRGDGELFF
.	.	TRBV7-9	TRBJ2-4	TGTGCCAGCAGCTTAGCCCCTCTAGCGCTATGGAACATTCAGTACTTC	CASSLAPLALWNIQYF
TRBD2	.	TRBV10-2	TRBJ2-3	TGCGCCACAAAACTAGCGGGGGCTAGCACAGATACGCAGTATTTT	CATKLAGASTDTQYF
TRBD1	.	TRBV6-6	TRBJ1-5	TGTGCCAGCAGGCAAGATACAGGGGGTGGTCAGCCCCAGCATTTT	CASRQDTGGGQPQHF
TRBD2	.	TRBV7-8	TRBJ2-7	TGTGCCAGCAGCTGGGGCGGGGGGGTACCCTACGAGCAGTACTTC	CASSWGGGVPYEQYF
.	.	TRBV27	TRBJ2-3	TGTGCCAGCAGTTTAGGAGGCACAGATACGCAGTATTTT	CASSLGGTDTQYF
.	.	TRBV5-4	TRBJ2-7	TGTGCCAGCAGCTTGGTGGGGCAGCCCTACGAGCAGTACTTC	CASSLVGQPYEQYF
.	.	TRBV19	TRBJ1-1	TGTGCCAGTAGTAAAAGGGTCAGCGGGAACACTGAAGCTTTCTTT	CASSKRVSGNTEAFF
TRBD2	.	TRBV5-6	TRBJ2-3	TGTGCCAGCAGCTTGGATCTAGCGGGGGGGCTCACAGATACGCAGTATTTT	CASSLDLAGGLTDTQYF
.	once	TRBV27	TRBJ2-7	TGTGCCAGCAGTTTAGGGGCAGGGATCTACGAGCAGTACTTC	CASSLGAGIYEQYF
.	.	TRBV2	TRBJ1-1	TGTGCCAGCAGTGAAGCGCTTGCGGGGACGGGTTGGACTGAAGCTTTCTTT	CASSEALAGTGWTEAFF
TRBD1	.	TRBV6-5	TRBJ1-3	TGTGCCAGCAGACAAACAGGGGTCTCTGGAAACACCATATATTTT	CASRQTGVSGNTIYF
TRBD2	.	TRBV4-2	TRBJ2-1	TGTGCCAGCAGCCAAGAGTGGCTAGCGGGGGCCGATGAGCAGTTCTTC	CASSQEWLAGADEQFF
.	.	TRBV7-9	TRBJ2-5	TGTGCCAGCAGCTTAGTGATTTTAGGAGTCTCAAAAGAGACCCAGTACTTC	CASSLVILGVSKETQYF
.	once	TRBV4-2	TRBJ2-5	TGTGCCAGCAGCCAACACGGGGGGCCCCGGGAGACCCAGTACTTC	CASSQHGGPRETQYF
TRBD1	.	TRBV7-2	TRBJ1-6	TGTGCCAGCAGCGAGACCGGGACAGGCTTTAATTCACCCCTCCACTTT	CASSETGTGFNSPLHF
TRBD2	.	TRBV9	TRBJ2-3	TGTGCCAGCGGCAGAAGCGGGGGCACATCAGATACGCAGTATTTT	CASGRSGGTSDTQYF
TRBD1	.	TRBV18	TRBJ1-1	TGTGCCAGCTCACCGGGACAGGGCAGGAACACTGAAGCTTTCTTT	CASSPGQGRNTEAFF
.	.	TRBV4-1	TRBJ2-7	TGCGCCAGCAGCCAAGCTGACGGGGGGCGGACCTACGAGCAGTACTTC	CASSQADGGRTYEQYF
TRBD1	.	TRBV2	TRBJ2-4	TGTGCCAGCAGTACAGGACAGGGGAACATTCAGTACTTC	CASSTGQGNIQYF
TRBD1	once	TRBV6-5	TRBJ1-4	TGTGCCAGCAGAAGAACAGGGGCAACTAATGAAAAACTGTTTTTT	CASRRTGATNEKLFF
.	.	TRBV7-9	TRBJ2-7	TGTGCCAGCAGCTCTTCCAGGGCAAACATCTACGAGCAGTACTTC	CASSSSRANIYEQYF
.	.	TRBV27	TRBJ1-5	TGTGCCCCAGGGAAAGGGGGCAATCAGCCCCAGCATTTT	CAPGKGGNQPQHF
TRBD1	.	TRBV4-3	TRBJ1-2	TGCGCCAGCAGCCAGACGGGGACAGGAGATGGCTACACCTTC	CASSQTGTGDGYTF
TRBD2	.	TRBV19	TRBJ2-7	TGTGCCAGTAGCTATACTAGCGGGGGGCCCTACGAGCAGTACTTC	CASSYTSGGPYEQYF